Below, one T cell receptor (beta chain) is given with its context. Its antigen is still unknown. Per-base qualities were not stored, and no clone one base away is much larger. The sample belongs to a study of T cells in tumors after PD-1 blockade (dated by TCRdb to the late 2010s). Study-level background: Prior checkpoint blockade, systemic immunosuppressant use, and recent radiotherapy or other anti-cancer therapy within 4 weeks were grounds for patient exclusion. Clinical response was assessed using RECIST version 1.1. Paired single-cell RNA and TCR sequencing was performed on site-matched tumors from BCC or SCC patients before and after anti-PD-1 therapy. To compare blood and tumor clonotypes, bulk TCR sequencing was performed on under 12 peripheral blood samples from about five patients. Pembrolizumab 200 mg every 3 weeks or cemiplimab 350 mg every 2 weeks was administered to patients. On average, peripheral blood samples yielded 36,536 unique clonotypes and 90,000 to 120,000 TCR templates (range roughly 21,000-280,000). Some patients also continued taking vismodegib 150 mg daily during anti-PD-1 treatment.

The junction shows trimming of 0 bases on V and 0 bases on J, plus 11 bases between the germline ends. From the cysteine through the phenylalanine, the CDR3 covers 16 amino acids. The retained sequence is limited to the CDR3, 48 bases, with the frame set at the first base. CDR1 and CDR2 are read off the germline V gene as ENHRY and SYGVKD. Broader findings and caveats from the paper: Around 39% of TCR clonotypes from the tumor were detected in blood, and certain novel exhausted tumor clones were present in blood collected before treatment, which suggests recruitment from the periphery. Where the novel T cell clones came from was not identified, and possible sources could include lymphoid organs or rare unexpanded clones inside the tumor or in the tumor periphery.

The time point tag for this specimen amounts to: after anti-PD-1 therapy. Genomic DNA extracted from tumor biopsies or peripheral blood was used for bulk TCRbeta sequencing, with input ranging from about 616 ng to 6,500 ng. Every patient was a poor candidate for surgical resection and had histologically proven advanced or metastatic basal or squamous cell carcinoma. The basal cell carcinoma cohort was made up of approximately twelve patients, and bulk tumor TCR sequencing was performed for several of these patients. Deep TCRbeta sequencing was performed with the immunoSEQ platform. Per the source publication's procedure: For further analysis, only productive rearrangements were exported from the immunoSEQ Analyzer. T cell phenotypes were assigned to bulk TCRbeta clonotypes by matching the clonotypes to single-cell RNA+TCR-seq clones with the same TCRbeta sequence. Using bulk TCR sequencing data, clone enrichment in tumor was calculated by dividing a clone's tumor frequency by the same clone's PBMC frequency. GLIPH was used to sort TCRs into specificity groups, which are clusters of distinct TCRs that likely recognize common antigens through shared CDR3 motifs. TCRdb took this table from immuneACCESS and kept in-frame rearrangements with V and J called. Such tables lack part of the clones; where checked against another copy, unresolved V genes explain under half of the gap, and the rest is unexplained. Clonal size and the V and J genes are those of that table, whereas D and trimming came from the DNA. This sample comprises over 60,000 clones, 74% of them detected only once. Roughly 4.7% of the sample belongs to the ten largest clones.

This chain is built from TRBV10-3 and TRBJ1-2; a weak D assignment points to TRBD1 (6 bases agree). The input for sequencing was PBMCs, taken after anti-PD-1 treatment. The TCR was taken from a human donor with basal cell carcinoma. The bases read TGTGCCATCAGTGAGTCGGGGGGGGCAGCTAACTATGGCTACACCTTC. Its amino acids are CAISESGGAANYGYTF.